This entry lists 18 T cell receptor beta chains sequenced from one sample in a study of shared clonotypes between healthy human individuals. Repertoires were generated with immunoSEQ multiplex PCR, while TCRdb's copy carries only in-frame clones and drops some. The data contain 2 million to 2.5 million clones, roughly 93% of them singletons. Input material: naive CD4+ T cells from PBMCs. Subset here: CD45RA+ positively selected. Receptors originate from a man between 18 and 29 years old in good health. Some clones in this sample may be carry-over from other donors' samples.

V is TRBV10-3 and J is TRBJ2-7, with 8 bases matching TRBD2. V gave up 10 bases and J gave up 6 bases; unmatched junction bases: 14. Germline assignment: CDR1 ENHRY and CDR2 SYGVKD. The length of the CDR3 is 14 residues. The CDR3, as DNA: TGTGCCACCCGCAAGACGGCGGGAGGTTCCGAGCAGTACTTC. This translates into CATRKTAGGSEQYF.

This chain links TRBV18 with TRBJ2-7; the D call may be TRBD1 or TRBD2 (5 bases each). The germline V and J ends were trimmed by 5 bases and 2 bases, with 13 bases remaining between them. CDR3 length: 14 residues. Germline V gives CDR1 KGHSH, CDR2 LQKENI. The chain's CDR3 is CASSDWDGPYEQYF. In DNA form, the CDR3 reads TGTGCCAGCTCAGATTGGGACGGCCCCTACGAGCAGTACTTC.

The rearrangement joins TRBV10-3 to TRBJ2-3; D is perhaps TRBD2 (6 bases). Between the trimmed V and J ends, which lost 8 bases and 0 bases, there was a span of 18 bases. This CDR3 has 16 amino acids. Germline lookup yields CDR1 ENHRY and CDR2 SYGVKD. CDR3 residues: CAIRSALGTSTDTQYF. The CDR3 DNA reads TGTGCCATCCGATCGGCCCTCGGGACTAGCACAGATACGCAGTATTTT.

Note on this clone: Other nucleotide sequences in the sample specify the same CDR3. CDR3 bases: TGTGCCAGCAGCTTGTTTATGAACACTGAAGCTTTCTTT. Translated, it gives CASSLFMNTEAFF. This chain connects TRBV7-3 to TRBJ1-1; D remains ambiguous. With 3 bases removed from V and 0 bases from J, the gap between germline ends came to 5 bases. CDR3 length: 13 amino acids. CDR1 is SGHTA, CDR2 FQGTGA, per germline.

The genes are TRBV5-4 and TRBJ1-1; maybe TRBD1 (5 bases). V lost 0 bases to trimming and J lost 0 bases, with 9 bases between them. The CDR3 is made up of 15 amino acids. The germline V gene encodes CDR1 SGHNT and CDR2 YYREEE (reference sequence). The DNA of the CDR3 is TGTGCCAGCAGCTTGGTCGCAGGGATGAACACTGAAGCTTTCTTT. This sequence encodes CASSLVAGMNTEAFF.

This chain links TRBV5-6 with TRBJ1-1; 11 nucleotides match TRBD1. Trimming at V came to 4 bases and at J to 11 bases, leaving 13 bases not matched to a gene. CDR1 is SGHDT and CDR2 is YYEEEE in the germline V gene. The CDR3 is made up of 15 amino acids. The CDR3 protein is CASSGKGTGGIWAFF. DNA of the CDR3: TGTGCCAGCAGCGGAAAGGGGACAGGGGGGATATGGGCTTTCTTT.

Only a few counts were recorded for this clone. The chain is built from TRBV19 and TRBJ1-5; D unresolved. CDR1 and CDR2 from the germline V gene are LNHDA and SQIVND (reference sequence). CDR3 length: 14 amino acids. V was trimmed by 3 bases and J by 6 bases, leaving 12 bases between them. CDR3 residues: CASSIQALGQPQHF. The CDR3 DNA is TGTGCCAGTAGTATTCAGGCCCTTGGTCAGCCCCAGCATTTT.

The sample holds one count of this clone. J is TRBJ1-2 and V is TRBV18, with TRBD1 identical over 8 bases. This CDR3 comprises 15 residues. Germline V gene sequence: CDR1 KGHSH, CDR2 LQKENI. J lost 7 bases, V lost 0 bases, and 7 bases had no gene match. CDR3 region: CASSPPGQGPGGYTF. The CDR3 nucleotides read TGTGCCAGCTCACCACCCGGACAGGGTCCGGGTGGCTACACCTTC.

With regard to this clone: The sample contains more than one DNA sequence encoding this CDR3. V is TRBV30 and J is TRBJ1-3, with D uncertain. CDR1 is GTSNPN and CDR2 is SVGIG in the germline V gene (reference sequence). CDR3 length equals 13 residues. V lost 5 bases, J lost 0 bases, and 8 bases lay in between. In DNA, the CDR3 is TGTGCCTGGTCGGTTAGCTCTGGAAACACCATATATTTT. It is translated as CAWSVSSGNTIYF.

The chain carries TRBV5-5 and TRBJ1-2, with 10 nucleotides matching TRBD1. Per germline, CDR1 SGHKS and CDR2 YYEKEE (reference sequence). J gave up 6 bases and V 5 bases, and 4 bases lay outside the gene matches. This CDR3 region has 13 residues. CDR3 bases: TGTGCCAGCAGTTCCGGGACAGGGGATGGCTACACCTTC. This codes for CASSSGTGDGYTF.

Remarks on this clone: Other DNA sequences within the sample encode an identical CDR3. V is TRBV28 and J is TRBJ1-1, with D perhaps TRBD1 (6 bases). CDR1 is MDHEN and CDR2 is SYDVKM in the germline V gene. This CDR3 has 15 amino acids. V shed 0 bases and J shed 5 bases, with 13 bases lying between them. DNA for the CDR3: TGTGCCAGCAGTTTATGGGGAGGGGGGCGGACTGAAGCTTTCTTT. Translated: CASSLWGGGRTEAFF.

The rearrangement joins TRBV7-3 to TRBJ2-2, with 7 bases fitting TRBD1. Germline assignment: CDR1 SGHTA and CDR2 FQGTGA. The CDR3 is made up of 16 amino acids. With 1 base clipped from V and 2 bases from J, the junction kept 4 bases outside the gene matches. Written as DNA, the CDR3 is TGTGCCAGCAGCTTAATGGGACAGTTAAACACCGGGGAGCTGTTTTTT. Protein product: CASSLMGQLNTGELFF.

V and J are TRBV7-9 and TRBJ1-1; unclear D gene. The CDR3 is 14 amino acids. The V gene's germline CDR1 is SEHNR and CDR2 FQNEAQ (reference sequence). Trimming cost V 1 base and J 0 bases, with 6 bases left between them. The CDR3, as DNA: TGTGCCAGCAGCTTAGAACGAGTGAACACTGAAGCTTTCTTT. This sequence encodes CASSLERVNTEAFF.

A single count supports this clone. The chain's CDR3 is CASSQRRGLNYGYTF. DNA of the CDR3: TGTGCCAGCAGCCAGCGCAGGGGACTTAACTATGGCTACACCTTC. The chain joins TRBV14 to TRBJ1-2, with a weak D call TRBD1 (6 bases). Trimming stripped 3 bases from V and 1 base from J, with 12 bases between. CDR3 size: 15 residues. Germline V gene sequence: CDR1 SGHDN, CDR2 FVKESK.

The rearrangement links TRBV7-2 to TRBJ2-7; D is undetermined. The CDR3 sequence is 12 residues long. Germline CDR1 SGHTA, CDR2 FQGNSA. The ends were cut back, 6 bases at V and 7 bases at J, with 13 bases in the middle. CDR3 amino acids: CASSPVVGEQYF. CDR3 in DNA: TGTGCCAGCAGTCCGGTGGTAGGGGAGCAGTACTTC.

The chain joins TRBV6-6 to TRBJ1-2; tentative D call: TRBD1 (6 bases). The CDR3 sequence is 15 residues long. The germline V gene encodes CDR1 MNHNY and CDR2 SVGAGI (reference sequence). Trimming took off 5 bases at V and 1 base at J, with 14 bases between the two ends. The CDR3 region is CASSNGQIYNYGYTF. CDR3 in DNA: TGTGCCAGCAGTAACGGACAGATCTATAACTATGGCTACACCTTC.

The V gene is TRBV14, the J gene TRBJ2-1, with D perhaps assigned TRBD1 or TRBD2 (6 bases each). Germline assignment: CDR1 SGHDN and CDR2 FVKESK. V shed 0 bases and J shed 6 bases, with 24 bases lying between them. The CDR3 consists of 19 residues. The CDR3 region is CASSQEQGLGSGPRNEQFF. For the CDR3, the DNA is TGTGCCAGCAGCCAAGAGCAGGGGCTAGGTAGCGGCCCTCGCAATGAGCAGTTCTTC.

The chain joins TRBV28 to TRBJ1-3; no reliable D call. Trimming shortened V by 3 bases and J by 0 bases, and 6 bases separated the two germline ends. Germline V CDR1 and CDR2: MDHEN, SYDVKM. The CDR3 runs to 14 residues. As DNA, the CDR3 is TGTGCCAGCAGTTTCCTGCCCTCTGGAAACACCATATATTTT. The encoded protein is CASSFLPSGNTIYF.